The sequence of this T cell receptor (beta chain) was determined in a study of CD8+ T cells in alopecia areata. Regarding treatment: oral pan-JAK inhibitor, 5-10 mg twice daily. Alopecia areata patients provided lesional scalp punch biopsies and peripheral blood. The authors sorted CD4+ and CD8+ T cells from PBMCs. The length of the CDR3 is 14 residues. Trimming removed 2 bases at V and 10 bases at J, with 15 bases between. Germline CDR1 MNHNY, CDR2 SVGAGI (reference sequence). Sequencing used cDNA as its template, made by extracting RNA and reverse transcribing it. The data were produced by immunoSEQ multiplex PCR, yet TCRdb's version contains in-frame clones alone and is incomplete. The table includes about 160,000 clones, around three fifths detected once.

Material: CD4+ T cells sorted from blood, obtained at week 24, from a patient treated with tofacitinib. The TCR originated in a human donor with alopecia areata. This chain links TRBV6-6 with TRBJ1-5; no clear D gene. This chain's CDR3 is CASSYTALWSPQHF. The CDR3 bases are TGTGCCAGCAGTTACACCGCCCTTTGGAGCCCCCAGCATTTT.